Listed below are T cell receptor beta chains from one sample, sequenced in a study of cytomegalovirus exposure and HLA in healthy donors. This table comes from immunoSEQ multiplex PCR, and its TCRdb copy is limited to in-frame clones, with some not included. The data contain about 150,000 clones, approximately 68% of them seen just once; the ten biggest clones take up 2% to 2.5%. Material for sequencing was PBMCs. These receptors came from a man aged 35 to 55 in good health and CMV-seronegative. CDR3s include the opening cysteine and the closing phenylalanine or tryptophan. The order of the fields is J gene, D gene, V gene, clone size, CDR3 DNA, CDR3 protein. The D gene is left open where the match is weak. Where a row states a size, it is once, few, many or the class of an expanded clone; other rows omit it.

TRBJ2-7,.,TRBV2,few,TGTGCCAGCAGTGAACTGGGGGCTGAATCCTACGAGCAGTACTTC,CASSELGAESYEQYF
TRBJ1-6,TRBD1,TRBV5-4,.,TGTGCCAGCAGTACGGACAGGGCGAGCTCCTATAATTCACCCCTCCACTTT,CASSTDRASSYNSPLHF
TRBJ2-5,TRBD2,TRBV5-1,.,TGCGCCAGCAGCAGGGGACTAGCGGGGGAGACCCAGTACTTC,CASSRGLAGETQYF
TRBJ2-3,.,TRBV7-9,.,TGTGCCAGCAGCTTAACAGGGAGGGTTGCAGATACGCAGTATTTT,CASSLTGRVADTQYF
TRBJ2-5,TRBD2,TRBV5-1,.,TGCGCCAGCAGCTTTAGCGGGGGTAAAGAGACCCAGTACTTC,CASSFSGGKETQYF
TRBJ2-1,TRBD2,TRBV28,.,TGTGCCAGCACTACTAGCGGCTACAATGAGCAGTTCTTC,CASTTSGYNEQFF
TRBJ2-7,TRBD1,TRBV6-5,few,TGTGCCAGCAGTTCGTGGGGACAGGGGCACCGGGAGCAGTACTTC,CASSSWGQGHREQYF
TRBJ1-4,TRBD1,TRBV4-3,.,TGCGCCAGCAGCCAGGACAGGGGGGACGAAAAACTGTTTTTT,CASSQDRGDEKLFF
TRBJ1-1,.,TRBV10-2,.,TGCGCCAGCAGTACAGGGATAAGGGATGGCACTGAAGCTTTCTTT,CASSTGIRDGTEAFF
TRBJ2-5,TRBD2,TRBV7-9,few,TGTGCCAGCAGCCACCGGGAGGGTAGGGAGACCCAGTACTTC,CASSHREGRETQYF
TRBJ1-3,.,TRBV27,.,TGTGCCAGCAGTTTATCGGCCATTGCCGGGACTGGGGGAAACACCATATATTTT,CASSLSAIAGTGGNTIYF
TRBJ1-2,.,TRBV25-1,few,TGTGCCAGCAGTGGGACTGCGGGGGGAGGCTACACCTTC,CASSGTAGGGYTF
TRBJ2-4,TRBD1,TRBV30,.,TGTGCCTGGAGTGCAGGGGGTTCGTCTAACAAAAACATTCAGTACTTC,CAWSAGGSSNKNIQYF
TRBJ2-2,TRBD2,TRBV28,once,TGTGCCAGCAGACGGGGACTAGCGGGAGTGTTGACCGGGGAGCTGTTTTTT,CASRRGLAGVLTGELFF
TRBJ1-1,TRBD1,TRBV7-8,few,TGTGCCAGCAGCCTGACGACAGGGAGCACTGAAGCTTTCTTT,CASSLTTGSTEAFF
TRBJ2-1,.,TRBV4-1,.,TGCGCCAGCAGCCAAGGCCGGACAAAAATCTACAATGAGCAGTTCTTC,CASSQGRTKIYNEQFF
TRBJ2-7,TRBD1,TRBV29-1,.,TGCAGCGCCTCTATGGACAGGGGGCTCACCTACGAGCAGTACTTC,CSASMDRGLTYEQYF